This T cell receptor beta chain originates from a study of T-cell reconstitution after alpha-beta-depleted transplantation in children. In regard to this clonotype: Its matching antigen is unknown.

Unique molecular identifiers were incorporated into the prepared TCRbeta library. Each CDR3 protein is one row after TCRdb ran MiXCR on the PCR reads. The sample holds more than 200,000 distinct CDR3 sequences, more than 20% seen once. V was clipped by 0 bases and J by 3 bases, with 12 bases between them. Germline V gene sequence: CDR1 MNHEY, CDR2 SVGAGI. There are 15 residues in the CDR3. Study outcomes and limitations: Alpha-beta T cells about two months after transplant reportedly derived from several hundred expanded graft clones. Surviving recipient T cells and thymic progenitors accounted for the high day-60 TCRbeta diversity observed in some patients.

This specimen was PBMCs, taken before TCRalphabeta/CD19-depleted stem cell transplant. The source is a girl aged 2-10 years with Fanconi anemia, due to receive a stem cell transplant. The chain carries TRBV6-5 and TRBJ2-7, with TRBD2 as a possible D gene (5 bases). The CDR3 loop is CASSYSRERGYEQYF. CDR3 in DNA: TGTGCCAGCAGTTACTCGAGGGAACGGGGCTACGAGCAGTACTTC.